This paragraph reports one TCR beta chain. The target antigen is unknown. The sample belongs to a study of T cell responses to AZD1222 COVID-19 vaccine. Repertoires were generated with immunoSEQ multiplex PCR, while TCRdb's copy carries only in-frame clones and drops some. Of some 200,000 clones listed, around 94% are singletons. Broader study findings: Seropositive at baseline were only a handful of AZD1222 recipients. Epitopes outside B.1.351 and B.1.1.7 mutated regions reportedly drew nearly half of spike TCRs.

The TCR sequence derives from an adult who received the MenACWY meningococcal vaccine as a control. The sequenced sample was peripheral blood, obtained 28 days after the second dose of the MenACWY control vaccine.

CDR3 sequence reads: CASSQDVGGSGYTF. The CDR3 coding sequence is TGTGCCAGCAGCCAAGATGTAGGGGGCTCTGGCTACACCTTC. This chain connects TRBV3-1 (or the pseudogene TRBV3-2) to TRBJ1-2; 7 bases align to TRBD1. V shed 0 bases and J 7 bases; nucleotides not matched to a gene: 5. The CDR3 consists of 14 residues. Germline CDR1 and CDR2: LGHDT and YNNKEL (reference sequence).